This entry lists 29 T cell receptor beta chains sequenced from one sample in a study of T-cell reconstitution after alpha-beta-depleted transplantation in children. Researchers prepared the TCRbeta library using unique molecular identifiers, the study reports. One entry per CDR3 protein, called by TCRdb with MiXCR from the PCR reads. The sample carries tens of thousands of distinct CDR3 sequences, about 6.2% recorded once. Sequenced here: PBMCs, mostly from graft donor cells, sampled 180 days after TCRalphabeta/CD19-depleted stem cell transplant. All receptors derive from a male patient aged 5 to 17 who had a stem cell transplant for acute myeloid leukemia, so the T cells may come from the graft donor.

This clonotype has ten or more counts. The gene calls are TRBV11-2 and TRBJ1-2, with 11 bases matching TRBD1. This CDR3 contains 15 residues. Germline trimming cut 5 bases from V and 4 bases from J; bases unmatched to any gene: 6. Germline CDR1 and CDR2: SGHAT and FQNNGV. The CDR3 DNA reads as TGTGCCAGCAGCCCAACCGGGACAGGGGGCTATGGCTACACCTTC. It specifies CASSPTGTGGYGYTF.

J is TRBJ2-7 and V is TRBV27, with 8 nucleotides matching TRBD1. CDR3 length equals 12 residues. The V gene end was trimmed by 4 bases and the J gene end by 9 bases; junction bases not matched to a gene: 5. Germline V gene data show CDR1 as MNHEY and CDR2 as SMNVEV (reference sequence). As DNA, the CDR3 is TGTGCCAGCAGTTCTCTTCAGGGGGCGCAGTACTTC. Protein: CASSSLQGAQYF.

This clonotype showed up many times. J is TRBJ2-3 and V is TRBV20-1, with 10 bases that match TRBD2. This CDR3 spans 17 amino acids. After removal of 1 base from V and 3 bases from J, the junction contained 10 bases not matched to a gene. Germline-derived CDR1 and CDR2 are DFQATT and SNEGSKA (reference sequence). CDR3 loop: CSARALAGVGWTDTQYF. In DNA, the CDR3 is TGCAGTGCTAGAGCCCTAGCGGGAGTAGGATGGACAGATACGCAGTATTTT.

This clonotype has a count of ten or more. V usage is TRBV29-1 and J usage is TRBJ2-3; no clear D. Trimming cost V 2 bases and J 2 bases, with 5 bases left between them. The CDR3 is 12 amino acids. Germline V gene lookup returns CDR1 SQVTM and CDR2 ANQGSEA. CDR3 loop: CSVEPPTDTQYF. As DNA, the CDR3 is TGCAGCGTTGAACCGCCCACAGATACGCAGTATTTT.

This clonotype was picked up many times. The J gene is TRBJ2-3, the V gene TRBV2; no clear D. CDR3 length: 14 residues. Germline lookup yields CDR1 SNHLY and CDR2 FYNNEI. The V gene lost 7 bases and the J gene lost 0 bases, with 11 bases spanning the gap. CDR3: CASNNLGSTDTQYF. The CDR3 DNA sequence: TGTGCCAGCAACAACCTGGGTAGCACAGATACGCAGTATTTT.

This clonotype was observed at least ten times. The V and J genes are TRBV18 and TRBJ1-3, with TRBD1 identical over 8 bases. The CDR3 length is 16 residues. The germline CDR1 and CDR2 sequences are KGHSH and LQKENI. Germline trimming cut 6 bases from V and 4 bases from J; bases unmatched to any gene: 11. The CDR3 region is CASSLARTGRGNTIYF. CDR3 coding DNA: TGTGCCAGCTCCCTTGCCCGGACAGGGAGAGGAAACACCATATATTTT.

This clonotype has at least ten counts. CDR3 sequence: CASRSSRGGDSYEQYF. CDR3 in DNA: TGTGCCAGCAGATCCTCTCGGGGGGGGGACTCCTACGAGCAGTACTTC. The V and J genes are TRBV13 and TRBJ2-7, with 8 positions matching TRBD2. The CDR3 loop spans 16 amino acids. The germline V gene has CDR1 PRHDT and CDR2 FYEKMQ (reference sequence). Trimming at V came to 6 bases and at J to 0 bases, leaving 10 bases not matched to a gene.

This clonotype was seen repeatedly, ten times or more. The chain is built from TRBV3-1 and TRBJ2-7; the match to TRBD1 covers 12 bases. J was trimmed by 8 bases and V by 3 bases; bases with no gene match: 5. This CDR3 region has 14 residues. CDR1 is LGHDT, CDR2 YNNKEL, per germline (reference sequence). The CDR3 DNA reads TGTGCCAGCAGCCAGGGGGACAGGGGGCGACAGCAGTACTTC. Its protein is CASSQGDRGRQQYF.

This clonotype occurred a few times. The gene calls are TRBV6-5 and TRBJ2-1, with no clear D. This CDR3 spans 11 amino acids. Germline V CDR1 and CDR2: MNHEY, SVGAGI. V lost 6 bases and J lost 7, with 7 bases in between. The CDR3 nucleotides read TGTGCCAGCAGCAATAGGAATGAGCAGTTCTTC. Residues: CASSNRNEQFF.

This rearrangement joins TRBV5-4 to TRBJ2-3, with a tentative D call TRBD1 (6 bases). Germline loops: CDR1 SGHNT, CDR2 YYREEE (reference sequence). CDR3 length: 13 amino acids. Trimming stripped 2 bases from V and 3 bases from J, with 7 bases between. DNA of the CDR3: TGTGCCAGCAGCTTTAGGGGGACAGATACGCAGTATTTT. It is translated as CASSFRGTDTQYF.

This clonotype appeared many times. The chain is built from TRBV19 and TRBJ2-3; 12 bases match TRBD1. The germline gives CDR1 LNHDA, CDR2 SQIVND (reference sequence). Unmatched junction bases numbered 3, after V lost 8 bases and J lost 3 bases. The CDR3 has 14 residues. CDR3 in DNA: TGTGCCAGTCGGGACAGGGGGCTGACAGATACGCAGTATTTT. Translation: CASRDRGLTDTQYF.

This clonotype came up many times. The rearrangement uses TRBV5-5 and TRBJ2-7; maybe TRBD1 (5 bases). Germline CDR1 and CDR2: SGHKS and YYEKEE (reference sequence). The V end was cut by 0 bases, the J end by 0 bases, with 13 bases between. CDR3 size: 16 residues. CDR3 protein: CASSLGTDTRSYEQYF. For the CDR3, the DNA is TGTGCCAGCAGCTTGGGAACGGACACCCGCTCCTACGAGCAGTACTTC. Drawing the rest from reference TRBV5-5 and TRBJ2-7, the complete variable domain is DAGVTQSPTHLIKTRGQQVTLRCSPISGHKSVSWYQQVLGQGPQFIFQYYEKEERGRGNFPDRFSARQFPNYSSELNVNALLLGDSALYLCASSLGTDTRSYEQYFGPGTRLTVT.

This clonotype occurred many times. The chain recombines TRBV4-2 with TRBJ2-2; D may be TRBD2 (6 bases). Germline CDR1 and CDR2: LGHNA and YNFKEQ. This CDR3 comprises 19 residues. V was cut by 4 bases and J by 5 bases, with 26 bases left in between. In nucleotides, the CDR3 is TGTGCCAGCAGCCCCGGGGGTCTAGGCTTAGTGTTGAGGACCGGGGAGCTGTTTTTT. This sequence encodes CASSPGGLGLVLRTGELFF.

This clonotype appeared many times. CDR3 region: CSAKTGIHGYTF. CDR3 DNA: TGCAGTGCGAAGACAGGGATACATGGCTACACCTTC. The chain carries TRBV20-1 and TRBJ1-2; 7 bases are shared with TRBD1. V shed 6 bases, J shed 6 bases, and the junction held 7 bases outside the gene matches. Germline V lookup: CDR1 DFQATT, CDR2 SNEGSKA (reference sequence). The CDR3 loop spans 12 amino acids.

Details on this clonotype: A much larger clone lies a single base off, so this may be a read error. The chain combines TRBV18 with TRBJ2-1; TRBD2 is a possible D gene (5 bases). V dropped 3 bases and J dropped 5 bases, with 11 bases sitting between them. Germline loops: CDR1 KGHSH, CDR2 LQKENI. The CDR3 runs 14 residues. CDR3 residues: CASSPASNHNEQFF. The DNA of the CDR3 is TGTGCCAGCTCACCGGCTAGCAACCACAATGAGCAGTTCTTC. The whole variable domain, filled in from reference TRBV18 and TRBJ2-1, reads NAGVMQNPRHLVRRRGQEARLRCSPMKGHSHVYWYRQLPEEGLKFMVYLQKENIIDESGMPKERFSAEFPKEGPSILRIQQVVRGDSAAYFCASSPASNHNEQFFGPGTRLTVL.

The CDR3 reads CAWSDAGTGEVYGYTF. CDR3 bases: TGTGCCTGGAGCGACGCAGGGACAGGGGAAGTCTATGGCTACACCTTC. This chain uses TRBV30 with TRBJ1-2, with 10 bases aligning to TRBD1. The junction had 11 bases not matched to a gene; V was cut back by 3 bases and J by 4 bases. The germline gives CDR1 GTSNPN, CDR2 SVGIG (reference sequence). The CDR3 consists of 16 residues.

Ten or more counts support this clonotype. CDR3 protein: CSVDTGQGNTDTQYF. The CDR3 nucleotides read TGCAGCGTTGATACGGGACAGGGGAACACAGATACGCAGTATTTT. The chain links TRBV29-1 to TRBJ2-3; 10 bases are a match to TRBD1. This CDR3 has 15 amino acids. The V gene's germline CDR1 is SQVTM and CDR2 ANQGSEA. J lost 2 bases, V lost 3 bases, and 5 bases had no gene match.

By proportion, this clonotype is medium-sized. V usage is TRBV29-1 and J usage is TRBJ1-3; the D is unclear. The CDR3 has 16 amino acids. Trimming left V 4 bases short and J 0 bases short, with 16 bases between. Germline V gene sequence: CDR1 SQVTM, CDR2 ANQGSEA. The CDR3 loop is CSVAVIKASSGNTIYF. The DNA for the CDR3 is TGCAGCGTTGCAGTCATAAAGGCGTCCTCTGGAAACACCATATATTTT.

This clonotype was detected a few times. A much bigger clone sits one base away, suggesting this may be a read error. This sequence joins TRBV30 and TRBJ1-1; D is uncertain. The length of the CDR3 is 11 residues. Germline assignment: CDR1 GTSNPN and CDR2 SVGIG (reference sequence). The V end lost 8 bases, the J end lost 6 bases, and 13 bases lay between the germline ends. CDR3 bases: TGTGCCGGAAGGGATGGTGCTGAAGCTTTCTTT. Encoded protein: CAGRDGAEAFF.

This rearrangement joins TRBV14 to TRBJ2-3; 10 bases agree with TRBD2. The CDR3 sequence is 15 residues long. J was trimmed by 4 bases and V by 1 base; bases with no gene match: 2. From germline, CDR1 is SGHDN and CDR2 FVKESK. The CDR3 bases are TGTGCCAGCAGCCAAGTAAGCGGGAGGGCAGATACGCAGTATTTT. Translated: CASSQVSGRADTQYF.

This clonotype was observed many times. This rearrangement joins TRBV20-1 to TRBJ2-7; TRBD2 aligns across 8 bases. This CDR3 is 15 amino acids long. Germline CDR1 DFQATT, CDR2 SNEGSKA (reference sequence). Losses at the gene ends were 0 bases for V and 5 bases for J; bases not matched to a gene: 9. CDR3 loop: CSARDDSGKGDEQYF. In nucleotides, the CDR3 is TGCAGTGCTAGAGATGATAGCGGGAAGGGAGACGAGCAGTACTTC.

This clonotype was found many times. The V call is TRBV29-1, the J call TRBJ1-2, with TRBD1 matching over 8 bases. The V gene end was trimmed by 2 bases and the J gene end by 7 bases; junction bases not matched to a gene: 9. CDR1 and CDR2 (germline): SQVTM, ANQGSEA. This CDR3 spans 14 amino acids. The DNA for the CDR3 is TGCAGCGTTGAACCCAGGGGGCAAGGAAGTGGCTACACCTTC. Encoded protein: CSVEPRGQGSGYTF.

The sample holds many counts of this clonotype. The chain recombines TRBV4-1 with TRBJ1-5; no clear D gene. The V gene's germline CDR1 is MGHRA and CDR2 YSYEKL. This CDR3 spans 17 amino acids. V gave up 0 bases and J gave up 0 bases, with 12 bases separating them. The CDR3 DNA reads TGCGCCAGCAGCCAAGATGACGGAGCTTATAGCAATCAGCCCCAGCATTTT. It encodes CASSQDDGAYSNQPQHF.

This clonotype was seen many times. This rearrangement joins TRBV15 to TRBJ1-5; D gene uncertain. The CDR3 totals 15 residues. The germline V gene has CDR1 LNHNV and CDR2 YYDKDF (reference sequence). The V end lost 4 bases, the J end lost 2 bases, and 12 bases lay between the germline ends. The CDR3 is CATSIPGGGNQPQHF. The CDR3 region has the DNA TGTGCCACCAGCATCCCAGGCGGAGGCAATCAGCCCCAGCATTTT.

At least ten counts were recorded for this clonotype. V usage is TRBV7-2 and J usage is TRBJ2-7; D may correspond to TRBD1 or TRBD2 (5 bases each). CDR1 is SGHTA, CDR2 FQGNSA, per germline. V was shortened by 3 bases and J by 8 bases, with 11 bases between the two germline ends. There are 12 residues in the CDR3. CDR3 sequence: CASSLTEGKQYF. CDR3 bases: TGTGCCAGCAGCTTGACAGAGGGAAAGCAGTACTTC.

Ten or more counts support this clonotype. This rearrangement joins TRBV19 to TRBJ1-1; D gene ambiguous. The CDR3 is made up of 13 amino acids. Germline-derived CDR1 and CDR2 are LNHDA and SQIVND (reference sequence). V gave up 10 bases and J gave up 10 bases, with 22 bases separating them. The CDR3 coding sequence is TGTGCCACCCTACCTGGGTCCGCAATCGGAGCTTTCTTT. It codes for CATLPGSAIGAFF.

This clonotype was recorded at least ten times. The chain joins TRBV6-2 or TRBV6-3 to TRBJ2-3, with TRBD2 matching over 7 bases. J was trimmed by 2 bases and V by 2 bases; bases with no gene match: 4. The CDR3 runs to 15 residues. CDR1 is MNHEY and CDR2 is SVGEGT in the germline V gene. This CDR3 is CASSYLAGVTDTQYF. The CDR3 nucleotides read TGTGCCAGCAGTTACCTGGCGGGGGTCACAGATACGCAGTATTTT.

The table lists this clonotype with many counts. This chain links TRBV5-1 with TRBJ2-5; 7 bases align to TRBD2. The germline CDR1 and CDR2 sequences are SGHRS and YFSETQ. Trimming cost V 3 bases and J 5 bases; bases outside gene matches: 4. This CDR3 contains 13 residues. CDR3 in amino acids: CASSSGLVETQYF. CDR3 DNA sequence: TGCGCCAGCAGCTCAGGACTAGTTGAGACCCAGTACTTC.

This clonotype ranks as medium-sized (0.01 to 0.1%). CDR3 nucleotides: TGTGCCAGCAGCCCTCGAGGGGAGCGCACTAGCACAGATACGCAGTATTTT. Translating gives CASSPRGERTSTDTQYF. The chain carries TRBV9 and TRBJ2-3; D possibly uses TRBD1 or TRBD2 (5 bases each). Trimming removed 4 bases from V and 0 bases from J, with 18 bases in between. This CDR3 has 17 residues. CDR1 is SGDLS and CDR2 is YYNGEE in the germline V gene.